The 30 T cell receptor beta chains below all came from one sample that was sequenced in a study of T cells in Graves' hyperthyroidism and ophthalmopathy. The source material, RNA transcripts, was used to amplify TCR beta CDR3 regions. The HTBI primer set was used in a first-round RT-PCR of the TCR CDR3. TCRdb re-called the multiplex PCR reads with MiXCR, one entry per CDR3 protein. The table lists around 600,000 distinct CDR3 sequences, approximately 15% of them singletons. What was sequenced was blood. The receptors were gathered from a woman between 45 and 65 years old with Graves' ophthalmopathy.

This clonotype has a count of ten or more. The gene calls are TRBV2 and TRBJ2-1; weak D call: TRBD2 (5 bases). Trimming left V 5 bases short and J 5 bases short, with 10 bases between. The CDR3 extends over 13 amino acids. The V gene's germline CDR1 is SNHLY and CDR2 FYNNEI. CDR3 DNA sequence: TGTGCCAGCAGTCTGGACTGGAACAATGAGCAGTTCTTC. It codes for CASSLDWNNEQFF.

In this sample, this clonotype turned up a few times. The CDR3 loop reads CASSLTSGRASSYEQYF. CDR3 sequence (DNA): TGTGCCAGCAGCTTAACTAGCGGGAGGGCAAGCTCCTACGAGCAGTACTTC. The chain joins TRBV7-9 to TRBJ2-7; 13 positions match TRBD2. Per the germline V gene, CDR1 is SEHNR and CDR2 is FQNEAQ (reference sequence). The V segment lost 2 bases and the J segment 0 bases; nucleotides outside the gene matches: 4. This CDR3 has 17 amino acids.

This clonotype was counted between two and nine times. The chain uses TRBV18 and TRBJ2-3; no clear D. CDR1 KGHSH and CDR2 LQKENI come from the germline V gene. The CDR3 runs to 13 residues. Trimming stripped 3 bases from V and 4 bases from J, with 8 bases between. In nucleotides, the CDR3 is TGTGCCAGCTCACCTCTTACCTCAGATACGCAGTATTTT. Amino acid sequence: CASSPLTSDTQYF.

This clonotype was seen ten or more times. The CDR3 DNA is TGTGCCAGCAGTTTGGTCGGAGGGGGCGGACAGCCCCAGCATTTT. Its protein is CASSLVGGGGQPQHF. The chain combines TRBV28 with TRBJ1-5; TRBD1 aligns across 7 bases. Germline loops: CDR1 MDHEN, CDR2 SYDVKM. The CDR3 covers 15 residues. J gave up 7 bases and V 3 bases, and 9 bases lay outside the gene matches.

This clonotype has ten or more counts. The V gene is TRBV6-5, the J gene TRBJ2-7, with no clear D. CDR3 length: 12 amino acids. Trimming cost V 2 bases and J 5 bases, with 7 bases left between them. Per germline, CDR1 MNHEY and CDR2 SVGAGI. CDR3 region: CASSYDTHEQYF. CDR3 in DNA: TGTGCCAGCAGTTACGACACTCACGAGCAGTACTTC.

The CDR3 loop reads CSAINRRGQETQYF. CDR3 DNA sequence: TGCAGTGCAATCAATAGACGGGGGCAAGAGACCCAGTACTTC. The chain couples TRBV20-1 to TRBJ2-5; TRBD2 might be the D (6 bases). CDR3 size: 14 residues. Trimming left V 6 bases short and J 2 bases short, with 16 bases between. Germline values: CDR1 DFQATT, CDR2 SNEGSKA (reference sequence).

Many counts were recorded for this clonotype. This chain joins TRBV9 and TRBJ2-7; D gene ambiguous. Trimming shortened V by 0 bases and J by 0 bases, and 7 bases separated the two germline ends. Germline CDR1 reads SGDLS; CDR2 reads YYNGEE. The CDR3 loop spans 14 amino acids. The CDR3 reads CASSVGRNSYEQYF. CDR3 bases: TGTGCCAGCAGCGTAGGACGGAACTCCTACGAGCAGTACTTC. The whole variable domain, filled in from reference TRBV9 and TRBJ2-7, reads DSGVTQTPKHLITATGQRVTLRCSPRSGDLSVYWYQQSLDQGLQFLIQYYNGEERAKGNILERFSAQQFPDLHSELNLSSLELGDSALYFCASSVGRNSYEQYFGPGTRLTVT.

In this sample, this clonotype turned up many times. CDR3 loop: CASSYSASGLSSYEQYF. CDR3 DNA sequence: TGTGCCAGCAGTTACTCGGCTAGCGGGCTCTCCTCCTACGAGCAGTACTTC. The chain carries TRBV6-2 or TRBV6-3 and TRBJ2-7; 8 nucleotides match TRBD2. Unmatched junction bases numbered 7, after V lost 0 bases and J lost 0 bases. Germline CDR1 and CDR2: MNHEY and SVGEGT. The CDR3 has 17 residues.

This clonotype was observed at least ten times. The J gene is TRBJ2-2, the V gene TRBV5-1; D is perhaps TRBD1 (5 bases). Germline-derived CDR1 and CDR2 are SGHRS and YFSETQ. With 0 bases removed from V and 4 bases from J, the gap between germline ends came to 10 bases. This CDR3 is 15 amino acids long. CDR3 nucleotides: TGCGCCAGCAGCTTGGCTACCCAGGGCACCGGGGAGCTGTTTTTT. Translating it yields CASSLATQGTGELFF.

The V call is TRBV27, the J call TRBJ2-1; D remains unclear. Germline V gives CDR1 MNHEY, CDR2 SMNVEV (reference sequence). The CDR3 spans 16 residues. V lost 9 bases and J 0 bases, leaving 18 bases between the germline ends. CDR3 DNA sequence: TGTGCCAGGGCAAGGATCCTAAGGAGCTCCTACAATGAGCAGTTCTTC. Translated: CARARILRSSYNEQFF.

Comments on this clonotype: This may be a read error, as it is one base from a much larger clone. The CDR3 sequence is CSAESNEQFF. In nucleotides, the CDR3 is TGCAGTGCCGAAAGCAATGAGCAGTTCTTC. The rearrangement uses TRBV20-1 and TRBJ2-1; no reliable D call. V gave up 6 bases and J gave up 6 bases, with 6 bases separating them. The CDR3 sequence is 10 residues long. Germline loops: CDR1 DFQATT, CDR2 SNEGSKA (reference sequence).

Remarks on this clonotype: Given a much more abundant clone one base away, this may be a read error. The J gene is TRBJ2-7, the V gene TRBV28; 8 bases agree with TRBD2. Germline V gene lookup returns CDR1 MDHEN and CDR2 SYDVKM. V gave up 3 bases and J gave up 0 bases; unmatched junction bases: 4. The CDR3 extends over 15 amino acids. The CDR3 is CASSFTREGSYEQYF. The CDR3 DNA reads TGTGCCAGCAGTTTTACCCGGGAGGGCTCCTACGAGCAGTACTTC.

This clonotype was seen more than once but under ten times. The rearrangement joins TRBV7-6 to TRBJ2-7, with TRBD2 matching 11 bases. Germline-derived CDR1 and CDR2 are SGHVS and FNYEAQ. V lost 5 bases, J lost 5 bases, and 5 bases stayed unmatched. The CDR3 consists of 14 residues. CDR3 sequence: CASSPTTSGNEQYF. Written as DNA, the CDR3 is TGTGCCAGCAGCCCCACGACTAGCGGGAACGAGCAGTACTTC.

This clonotype was seen at least ten times. J is TRBJ2-3 and V is TRBV11-3, with D possibly matching TRBD1 (6 bases). Trimming took 6 bases from V and 0 from J, leaving 13 bases between them. Germline V lookup: CDR1 SGHNT, CDR2 YENEEA. The CDR3 loop spans 15 amino acids. The CDR3 sequence is CASSYKDRSTDTQYF. The CDR3 DNA reads as TGTGCCAGCAGTTACAAAGACAGGAGCACAGATACGCAGTATTTT.

This clonotype was detected ten times or more. J is TRBJ2-7 and V is TRBV7-9; D might be TRBD1 (5 bases). V was shortened by 5 bases and J by 5 bases, with 13 bases between the two germline ends. CDR1 is SEHNR, CDR2 FQNEAQ, per germline (reference sequence). This CDR3 contains 13 residues. The CDR3 sequence: CASSLTGSHEQYF. The CDR3 DNA reads TGTGCCAGCAGCCTCACAGGTTCCCACGAGCAGTACTTC.

This clonotype has more than one count but fewer than ten. This chain links TRBV28 with TRBJ2-7, with 8 nucleotides matching TRBD1. J gave up 3 bases and V 3 bases, and 4 bases lay outside the gene matches. Germline V CDR1 and CDR2: MDHEN, SYDVKM. This CDR3 has 14 residues. In nucleotides, the CDR3 is TGTGCCAGCAGTTTGGGACAGGAGAACTACGAGCAGTACTTC. It yields the protein CASSLGQENYEQYF.

Many counts were recorded for this clonotype. V gene TRBV7-2 combines with J gene TRBJ1-2; 10 bases map to TRBD1. V shed 4 bases, J shed 4 bases, and the junction held 6 bases outside the gene matches. The CDR3 runs to 15 residues. From germline, CDR1 is SGHTA and CDR2 FQGNSA. CDR3 sequence (DNA): TGTGCCAGCAGCTCCGGGACAGGGGTTGTCTATGGCTACACCTTC. Translating it yields CASSSGTGVVYGYTF.

This clonotype was seen only a few times. The chain combines TRBV28 with TRBJ2-1, with D possibly TRBD1 on 5 matching bases. Germline V lookup: CDR1 MDHEN, CDR2 SYDVKM. The CDR3 runs 16 residues. With 7 bases removed from V and 7 bases from J, the gap between germline ends came to 23 bases. The CDR3 nucleotides read TGTGCCAGCACGGCCTCTGGCAGCTCGACAGTGAATGAGCAGTTCTTC. Translating gives CASTASGSSTVNEQFF. Complete variable domain (other parts from reference TRBV28 and TRBJ2-1): DVKVTQSSRYLVKRTGEKVFLECVQDMDHENMFWYRQDPGLGLRLIYFSYDVKMKEKGDIPEGYSVSREKKERFSLILESASTNQTSMYLCASTASGSSTVNEQFFGPGTRLTVL.

This clonotype was picked up many times. The chain uses TRBV20-1 and TRBJ2-1; 8 bases are shared with TRBD2. CDR1 DFQATT and CDR2 SNEGSKA come from the germline V gene (reference sequence). The trim removed 3 bases at V and 2 bases at J, leaving 6 bases unmatched. The CDR3 contains 15 residues. This CDR3 is CSASWAGGPYNEQFF. For the CDR3, the DNA is TGCAGTGCTAGTTGGGCGGGAGGTCCCTACAATGAGCAGTTCTTC.

This clonotype came up many times. The J gene is TRBJ2-3, the V gene TRBV7-3; D is uncertain. Germline V CDR1 and CDR2: SGHTA, FQGTGA. V was shortened by 0 bases and J by 4 bases, with 5 bases between the two germline ends. The length of the CDR3 is 13 residues. The CDR3 loop is CASSLTRADTQYF. The CDR3 DNA reads as TGTGCCAGCAGCTTAACGAGAGCAGATACGCAGTATTTT. The variable domain in full, completed from reference TRBV7-3 and TRBJ2-3, reads GAGVSQTPSNKVTEKGKYVELRCDPISGHTALYWYRQSLGQGPEFLIYFQGTGAADDSGLPNDRFFAVRPEGSVSTLKIQRTERGDSAVYLCASSLTRADTQYFGPGTRLTVL.

The sample holds many counts of this clonotype. The rearrangement links TRBV10-3 to TRBJ1-1; D not certain. The length of the CDR3 is 15 residues. Per the germline V gene, CDR1 is ENHRY and CDR2 is SYGVKD. V lost 4 bases and J lost 5, with 17 bases in between. CDR3 nucleotides: TGTGCCATCAGTGGAGGGATCGGTGGTTGGACTGAAGCTTTCTTT. Residues: CAISGGIGGWTEAFF.

This clonotype showed up just a few times. The chain employs TRBV7-9 and TRBJ1-1; TRBD1 is a possible D gene (6 bases). The CDR3 sequence is 15 residues long. Trimming shortened V by 3 bases and J by 3 bases, and 14 bases separated the two germline ends. The germline CDR1 and CDR2 sequences are SEHNR and FQNEAQ (reference sequence). The CDR3: CASSFLGGSYTEAFF. DNA for the CDR3: TGTGCCAGCAGCTTCTTGGGGGGCAGCTACACTGAAGCTTTCTTT.

This clonotype appeared many times. V is TRBV7-3 and J is TRBJ2-7; 10 bases are a match to TRBD2. The CDR3 totals 13 residues. Germline V gives CDR1 SGHTA, CDR2 FQGTGA. V lost 6 bases and J lost 3; bases outside the gene matches: 2. CDR3 in amino acids: CASSWTSGYEQYF. The DNA for the CDR3 is TGTGCCAGCAGTTGGACTAGCGGCTACGAGCAGTACTTC.

This clonotype has a count of ten or more. The rearrangement joins TRBV28 to TRBJ2-5, with D unresolved. Trimming left V 9 bases short and J 0 bases short, with 14 bases between. CDR1 and CDR2 from the germline V gene are MDHEN and SYDVKM. This CDR3 contains 14 residues. CDR3 sequence (DNA): TGTGCCAGTAAAAGTACCACGAACCAAGAGACCCAGTACTTC. Amino acid sequence: CASKSTTNQETQYF.

This clonotype was counted between two and nine times. The V call is TRBV7-9, the J call TRBJ2-3, with unresolved D. CDR3 size: 16 residues. Germline lookup yields CDR1 SEHNR and CDR2 FQNEAQ (reference sequence). The V and J ends lost 5 bases and 2 bases respectively, with 17 bases between them. DNA for the CDR3: TGTGCCAGCAGCACAAGGGTCTTTCCATCCACAGATACGCAGTATTTT. Translation: CASSTRVFPSTDTQYF.

The chain employs TRBV7-2 and TRBJ1-4; D ambiguous. Germline V gives CDR1 SGHTA, CDR2 FQGNSA. V lost 1 base, J lost 4 bases, and 4 bases lay in between. The CDR3 has 13 residues. The CDR3 nucleotides read TGTGCCAGCAGCTTAGTGGATAATGAAAAACTGTTTTTT. It specifies CASSLVDNEKLFF.

This clonotype was recorded many times. The chain couples TRBV15 to TRBJ2-1, with D uncertain. V was cut by 2 bases and J by 10 bases, with 12 bases left in between. CDR3 length: 13 amino acids. From germline, CDR1 is LNHNV and CDR2 YYDKDF (reference sequence). CDR3 sequence (DNA): TGTGCCACCAGCAGACCTTCCACAATCGAGCAGTTCTTC. Amino acid sequence: CATSRPSTIEQFF. Variable domain in full (rest from reference TRBV15 and TRBJ2-1): DAMVIQNPRYQVTQFGKPVTLSCSQTLNHNVMYWYQQKSSQAPKLLFHYYDKDFNNEADTPDNFQSRRPNTSFCFLDIRSPGLGDTAMYLCATSRPSTIEQFFGPGTRLTVL.

In this sample, this clonotype turned up once. This chain uses TRBV4-1 with TRBJ1-6; TRBD1 aligns across 8 bases. Unmatched junction bases numbered 5, after V lost 4 bases and J lost 6 bases. This CDR3 spans 15 amino acids. Germline loops: CDR1 MGHRA, CDR2 YSYEKL. The CDR3 DNA reads TGCGCCAGCAGCCCGACAGGGGCAAGTAATTCACCCCTCCACTTT. It encodes CASSPTGASNSPLHF.

This clonotype was seen many times. The V gene is TRBV14, the J gene TRBJ2-1, with TRBD2 matching 12 bases. The CDR3 runs to 15 residues. V was clipped by 2 bases and J by 8 bases; unmatched bases: 4. CDR1 is SGHDN and CDR2 is FVKESK in the germline V gene. CDR3 residues: CASSQLAGGNYEQFF. CDR3 DNA sequence: TGTGCCAGCAGCCAACTAGCGGGAGGGAACTATGAGCAGTTCTTC.

This clonotype occurred many times. This chain connects TRBV6-2 or TRBV6-3 to TRBJ1-1; no definite D call. CDR1 and CDR2 from the germline V gene are MNHEY and SVGEGT. V dropped 4 bases and J dropped 0 bases, with 12 bases sitting between them. The CDR3 runs to 15 residues. This chain's CDR3 is CASSSPVGMNTEAFF. In DNA, the CDR3 is TGTGCCAGCAGTTCCCCAGTGGGAATGAACACTGAAGCTTTCTTT.